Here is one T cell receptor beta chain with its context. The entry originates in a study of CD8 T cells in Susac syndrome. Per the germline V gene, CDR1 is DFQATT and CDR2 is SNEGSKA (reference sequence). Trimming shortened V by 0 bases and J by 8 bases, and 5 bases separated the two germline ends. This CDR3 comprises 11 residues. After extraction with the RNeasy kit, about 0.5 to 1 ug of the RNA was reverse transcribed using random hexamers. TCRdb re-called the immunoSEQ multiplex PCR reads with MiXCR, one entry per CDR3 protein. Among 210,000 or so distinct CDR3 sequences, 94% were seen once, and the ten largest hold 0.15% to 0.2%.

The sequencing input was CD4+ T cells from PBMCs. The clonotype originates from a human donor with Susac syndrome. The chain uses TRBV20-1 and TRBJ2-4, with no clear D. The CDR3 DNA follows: TGCAGTGCTAGAGATCGGCACATTCAGTACTTC. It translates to CSARDRHIQYF.